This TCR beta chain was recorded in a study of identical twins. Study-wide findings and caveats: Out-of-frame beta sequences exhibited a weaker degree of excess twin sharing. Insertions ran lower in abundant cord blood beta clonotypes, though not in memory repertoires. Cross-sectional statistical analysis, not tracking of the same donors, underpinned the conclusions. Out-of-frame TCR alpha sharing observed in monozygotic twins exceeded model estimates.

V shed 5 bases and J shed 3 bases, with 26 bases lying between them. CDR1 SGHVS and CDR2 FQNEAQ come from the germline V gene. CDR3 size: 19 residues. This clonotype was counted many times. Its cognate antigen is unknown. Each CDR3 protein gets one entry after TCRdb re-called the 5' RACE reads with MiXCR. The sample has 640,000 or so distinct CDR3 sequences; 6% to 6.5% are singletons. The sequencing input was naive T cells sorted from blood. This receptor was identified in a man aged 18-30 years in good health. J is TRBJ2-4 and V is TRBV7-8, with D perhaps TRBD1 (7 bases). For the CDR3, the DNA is TGTGCCAGCAGCCCCAGGGGGGACCACCGTGCCCTGGTCAAAAACATTCAGTACTTC. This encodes CASSPRGDHRALVKNIQYF.